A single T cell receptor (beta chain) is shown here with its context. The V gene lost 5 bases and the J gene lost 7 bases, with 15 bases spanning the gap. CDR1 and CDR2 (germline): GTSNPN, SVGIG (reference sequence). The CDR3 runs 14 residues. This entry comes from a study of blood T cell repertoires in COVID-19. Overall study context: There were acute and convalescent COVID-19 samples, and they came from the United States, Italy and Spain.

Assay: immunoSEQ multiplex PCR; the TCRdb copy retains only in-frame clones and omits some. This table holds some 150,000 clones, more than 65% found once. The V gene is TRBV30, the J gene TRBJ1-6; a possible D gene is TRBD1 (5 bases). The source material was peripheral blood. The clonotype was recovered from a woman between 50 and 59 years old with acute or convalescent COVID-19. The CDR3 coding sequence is TGTGCCTGGTCGGAGGGCAGGGTGAATTCACCCCTCCACTTT. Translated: CAWSEGRVNSPLHF.